Given below is one TCR beta chain in context. Cohort 3 recovered donors had two negative PCRs, clearance, or symptom resolution. This sample is drawn from a study of blood T cell repertoires in COVID-19. Study-wide context: The study drew acute and convalescent COVID-19 samples from the United States, Italy and Spain.

In germline, CDR1 is MDHEN, CDR2 SYDVKM. Unmatched junction bases numbered 18, after V lost 2 bases and J lost 1 base. The CDR3 is made up of 21 amino acids. In the original analysis: Amplified reference gene primers provided the basis for estimating nucleated cell counts. Produced via immunoSEQ multiplex PCR; TCRdb's table is partial and in-frame only. That table supplies the V and J calls and clone size; D and trimming were determined from the DNA. Of about 230,000 clones in the sample, around 86% were seen once. The rearrangement links TRBV28 to TRBJ2-3, with 10 bases that match TRBD2. The specimen sequenced was PBMCs or T cells enriched from blood (not recorded which). This clonotype originated in a man between 18 and 29 years old who had recovered from COVID-19. The CDR3, as DNA: TGTGCCAGCAGTTTACCTCCCCTTTTAGGTGAGACTAGCGGGCGCACAGATACGCAGTATTTT. This translates into CASSLPPLLGETSGRTDTQYF.